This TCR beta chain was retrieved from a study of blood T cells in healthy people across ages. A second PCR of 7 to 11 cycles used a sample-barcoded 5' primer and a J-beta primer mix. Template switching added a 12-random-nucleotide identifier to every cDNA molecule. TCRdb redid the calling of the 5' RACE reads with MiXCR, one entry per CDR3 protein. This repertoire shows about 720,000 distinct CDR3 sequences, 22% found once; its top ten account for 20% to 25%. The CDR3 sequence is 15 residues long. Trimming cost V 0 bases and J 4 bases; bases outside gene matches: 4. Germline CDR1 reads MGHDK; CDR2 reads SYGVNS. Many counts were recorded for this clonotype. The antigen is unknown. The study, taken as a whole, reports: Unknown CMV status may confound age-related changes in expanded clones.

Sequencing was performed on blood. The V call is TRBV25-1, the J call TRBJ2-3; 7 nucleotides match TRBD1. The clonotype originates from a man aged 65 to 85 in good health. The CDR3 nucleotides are TGTGCCAGCAGTGAATATGGGGACAGACCAGATACGCAGTATTTT. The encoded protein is CASSEYGDRPDTQYF.